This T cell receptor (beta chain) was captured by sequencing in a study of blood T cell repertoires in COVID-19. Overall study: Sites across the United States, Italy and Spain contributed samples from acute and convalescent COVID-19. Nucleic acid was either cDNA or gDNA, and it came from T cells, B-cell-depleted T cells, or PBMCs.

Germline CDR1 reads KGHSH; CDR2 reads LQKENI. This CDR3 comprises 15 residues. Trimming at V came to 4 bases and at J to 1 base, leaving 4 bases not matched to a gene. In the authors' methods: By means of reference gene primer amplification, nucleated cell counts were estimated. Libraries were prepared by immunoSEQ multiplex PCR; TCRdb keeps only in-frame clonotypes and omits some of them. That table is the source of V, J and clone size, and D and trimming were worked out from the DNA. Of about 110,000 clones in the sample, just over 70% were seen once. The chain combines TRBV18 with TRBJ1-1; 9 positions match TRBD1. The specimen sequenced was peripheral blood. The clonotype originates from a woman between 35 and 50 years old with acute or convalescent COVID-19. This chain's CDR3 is CASSHQGQGNTEAFF. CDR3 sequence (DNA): TGTGCCAGCTCACACCAGGGACAGGGGAACACTGAAGCTTTCTTT.